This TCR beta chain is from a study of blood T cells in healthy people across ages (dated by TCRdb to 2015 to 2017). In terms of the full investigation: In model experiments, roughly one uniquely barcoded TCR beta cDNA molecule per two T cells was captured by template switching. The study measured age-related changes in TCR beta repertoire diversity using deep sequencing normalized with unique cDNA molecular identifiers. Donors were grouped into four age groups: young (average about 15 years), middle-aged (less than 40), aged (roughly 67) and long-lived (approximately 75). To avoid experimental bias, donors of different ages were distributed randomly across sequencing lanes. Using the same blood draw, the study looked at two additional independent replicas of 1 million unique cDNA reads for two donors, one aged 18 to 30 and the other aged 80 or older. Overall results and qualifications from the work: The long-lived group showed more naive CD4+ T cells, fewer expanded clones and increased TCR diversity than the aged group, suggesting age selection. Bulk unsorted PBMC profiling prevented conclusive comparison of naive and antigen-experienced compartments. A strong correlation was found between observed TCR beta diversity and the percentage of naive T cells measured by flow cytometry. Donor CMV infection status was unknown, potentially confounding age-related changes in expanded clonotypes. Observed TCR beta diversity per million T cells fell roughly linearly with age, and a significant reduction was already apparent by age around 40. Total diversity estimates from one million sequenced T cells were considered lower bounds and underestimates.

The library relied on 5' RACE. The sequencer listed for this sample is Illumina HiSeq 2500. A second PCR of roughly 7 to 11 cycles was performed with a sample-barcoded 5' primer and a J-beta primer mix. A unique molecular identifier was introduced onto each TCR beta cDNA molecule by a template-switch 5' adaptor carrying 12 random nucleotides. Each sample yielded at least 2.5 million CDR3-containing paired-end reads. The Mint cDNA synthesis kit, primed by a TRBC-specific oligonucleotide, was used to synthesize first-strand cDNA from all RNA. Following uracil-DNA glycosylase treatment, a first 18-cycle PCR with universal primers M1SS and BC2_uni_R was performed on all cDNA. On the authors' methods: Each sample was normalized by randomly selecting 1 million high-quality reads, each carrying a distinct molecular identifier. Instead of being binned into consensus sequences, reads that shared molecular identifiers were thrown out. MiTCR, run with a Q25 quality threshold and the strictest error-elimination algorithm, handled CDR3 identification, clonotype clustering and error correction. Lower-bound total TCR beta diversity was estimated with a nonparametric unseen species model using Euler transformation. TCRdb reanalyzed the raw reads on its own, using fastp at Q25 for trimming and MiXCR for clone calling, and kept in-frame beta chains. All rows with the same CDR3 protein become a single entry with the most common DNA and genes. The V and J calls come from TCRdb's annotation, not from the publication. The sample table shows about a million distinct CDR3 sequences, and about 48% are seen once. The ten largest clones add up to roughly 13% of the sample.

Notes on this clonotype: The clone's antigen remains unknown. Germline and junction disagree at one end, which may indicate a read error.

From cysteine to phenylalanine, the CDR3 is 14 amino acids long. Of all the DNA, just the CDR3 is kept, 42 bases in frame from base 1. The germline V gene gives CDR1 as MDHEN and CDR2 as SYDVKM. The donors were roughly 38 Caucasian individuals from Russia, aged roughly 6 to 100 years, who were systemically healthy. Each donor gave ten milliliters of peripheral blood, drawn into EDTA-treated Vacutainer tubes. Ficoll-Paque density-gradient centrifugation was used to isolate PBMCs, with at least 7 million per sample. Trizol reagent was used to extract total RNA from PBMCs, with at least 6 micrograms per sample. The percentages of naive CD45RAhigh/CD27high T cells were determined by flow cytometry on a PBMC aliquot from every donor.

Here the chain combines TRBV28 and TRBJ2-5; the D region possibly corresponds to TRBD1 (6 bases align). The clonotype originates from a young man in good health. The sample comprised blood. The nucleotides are TGTGCCGGCAGCATAGGGACAACACAAGAGACCCAGTACTTC. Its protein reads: CAGSIGTTQETQYF.